Below are 3 T cell receptor beta chains sequenced from a single sample in a study of cytomegalovirus exposure and HLA in healthy donors. The PCR used 60 Vbeta and 13 Jbeta primers. Some clones are missing from TCRdb's copy, which holds only in-frame ones; the method was immunoSEQ multiplex PCR. Of around 110,000 clones in the sample, around 62% were seen once. The sequencing sample was made of PBMCs. These receptors were obtained from a woman between 35 and 50 years old in good health and CMV-seropositive.

The chain couples TRBV5-1 to TRBJ1-1; D not certain. Germline V gene lookup returns CDR1 SGHRS and CDR2 YFSETQ. CDR3 length: 14 residues. Between the trimmed V and J ends, which lost 7 bases and 4 bases, there was a span of 17 bases. The CDR3 loop reads CASALGSAFTEAFF. The DNA of the CDR3 is TGCGCCAGCGCCCTGGGCAGTGCATTCACTGAAGCTTTCTTT.

The V and J genes are TRBV5-6 and TRBJ1-1, with 8 bases identical to TRBD1. Per germline, CDR1 SGHDT and CDR2 YYEEEE. The CDR3 covers 14 residues. V lost 4 bases to trimming and J lost 6 bases; unmatched junction nucleotides: 8. CDR3 coding DNA: TGTGCCAGCAGCATCAGGGGGCGTAGAGCTGAAGCTTTCTTT. Translated: CASSIRGRRAEAFF.

The sample holds a few counts of this clone. The chain recombines TRBV25-1 with TRBJ1-2, with 9 nucleotides matching TRBD1. This CDR3 spans 15 amino acids. Germline V gene data show CDR1 as MGHDK and CDR2 as SYGVNS. V lost 3 bases, J lost 2 bases, and 4 bases stayed unmatched. CDR3 coding DNA: TGTGCCAGCAGTGAGGTAGGACAGGGGAACTATGGCTACACCTTC. Encoded protein: CASSEVGQGNYGYTF.